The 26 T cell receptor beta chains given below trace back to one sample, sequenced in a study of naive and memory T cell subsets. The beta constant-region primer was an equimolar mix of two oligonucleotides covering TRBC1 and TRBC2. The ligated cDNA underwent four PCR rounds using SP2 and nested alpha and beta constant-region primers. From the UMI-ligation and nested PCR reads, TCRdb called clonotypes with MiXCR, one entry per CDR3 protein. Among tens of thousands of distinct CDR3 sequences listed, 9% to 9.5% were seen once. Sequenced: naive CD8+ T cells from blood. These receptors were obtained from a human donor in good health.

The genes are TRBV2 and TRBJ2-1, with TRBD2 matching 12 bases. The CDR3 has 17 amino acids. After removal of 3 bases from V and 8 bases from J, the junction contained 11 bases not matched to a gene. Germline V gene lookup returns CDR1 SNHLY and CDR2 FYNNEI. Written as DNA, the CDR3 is TGTGCCAGCAGTGATCGGAGACTAGCGGGAGTCGGCGATGAGCAGTTCTTC. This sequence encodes CASSDRRLAGVGDEQFF. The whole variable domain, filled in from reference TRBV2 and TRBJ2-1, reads EPEVTQTPSHQVTQMGQEVILRCVPISNHLYFYWYRQILGQKVEFLVSFYNNEISEKSEIFDDQFSVERPDGSNFTLKIRSTKLEDSAMYFCASSDRRLAGVGDEQFFGPGTRLTVL.

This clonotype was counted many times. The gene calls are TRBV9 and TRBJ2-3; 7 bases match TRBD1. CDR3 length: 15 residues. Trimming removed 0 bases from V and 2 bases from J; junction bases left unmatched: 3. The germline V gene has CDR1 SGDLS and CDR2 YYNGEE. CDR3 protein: CASSVEGAYTDTQYF. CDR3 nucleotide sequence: TGTGCCAGCAGCGTAGAGGGGGCGTACACAGATACGCAGTATTTT.

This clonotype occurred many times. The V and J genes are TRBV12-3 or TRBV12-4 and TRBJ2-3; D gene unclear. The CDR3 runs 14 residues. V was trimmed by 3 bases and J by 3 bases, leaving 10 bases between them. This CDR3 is CASSFVAATDTQYF. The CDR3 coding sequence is TGTGCCAGCAGTTTCGTCGCCGCAACAGATACGCAGTATTTT.

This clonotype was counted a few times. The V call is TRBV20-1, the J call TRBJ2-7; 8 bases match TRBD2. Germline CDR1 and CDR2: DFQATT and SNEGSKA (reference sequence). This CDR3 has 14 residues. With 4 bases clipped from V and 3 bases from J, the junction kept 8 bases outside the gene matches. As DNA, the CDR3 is TGCAGTGCTAATATAGCGGGACTGGACTACGAGCAGTACTTC. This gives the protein CSANIAGLDYEQYF.

CDR3 DNA: TGTGCCAGCCTCCCAAGCGGGAGCTCCTACAATGAGCAGTTCTTC. Encoded protein: CASLPSGSSYNEQFF. This rearrangement joins TRBV12-3 or TRBV12-4 to TRBJ2-1; 8 nucleotides agree with TRBD2. The V and J ends lost 8 bases and 0 bases, in that order; junction bases with no gene match: 6. The CDR3 extends over 15 amino acids.

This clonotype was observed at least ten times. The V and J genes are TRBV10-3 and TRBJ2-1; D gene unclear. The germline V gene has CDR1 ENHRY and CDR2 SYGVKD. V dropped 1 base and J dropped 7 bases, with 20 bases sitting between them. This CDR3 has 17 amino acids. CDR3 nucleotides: TGTGCCATCAGTGAGTATGCTGATGGATCCCCGTTAAATGAGCAGTTCTTC. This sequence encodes CAISEYADGSPLNEQFF.

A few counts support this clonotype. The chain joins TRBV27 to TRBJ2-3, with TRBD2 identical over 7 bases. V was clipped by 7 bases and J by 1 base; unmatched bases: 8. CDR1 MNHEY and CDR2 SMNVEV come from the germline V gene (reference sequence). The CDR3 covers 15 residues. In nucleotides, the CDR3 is TGTGCCAGCAATTTCGGGGAGGGTGGCACAGATACGCAGTATTTT. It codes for CASNFGEGGTDTQYF.

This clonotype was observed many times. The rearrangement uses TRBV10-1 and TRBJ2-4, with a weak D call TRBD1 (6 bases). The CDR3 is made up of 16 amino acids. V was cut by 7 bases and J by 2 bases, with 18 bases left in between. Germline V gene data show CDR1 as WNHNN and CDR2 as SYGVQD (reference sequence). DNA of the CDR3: TGCGCCAGCAACGAGCCGGACAGACTAACCAAAAACATTCAGTACTTC. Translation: CASNEPDRLTKNIQYF.

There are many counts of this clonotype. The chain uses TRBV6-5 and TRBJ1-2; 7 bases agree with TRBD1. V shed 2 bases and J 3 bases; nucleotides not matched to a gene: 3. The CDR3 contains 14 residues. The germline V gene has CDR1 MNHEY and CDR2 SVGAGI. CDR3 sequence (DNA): TGTGCCAGCAGTTACACAGGGGCGGACTATGGCTACACCTTC. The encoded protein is CASSYTGADYGYTF.

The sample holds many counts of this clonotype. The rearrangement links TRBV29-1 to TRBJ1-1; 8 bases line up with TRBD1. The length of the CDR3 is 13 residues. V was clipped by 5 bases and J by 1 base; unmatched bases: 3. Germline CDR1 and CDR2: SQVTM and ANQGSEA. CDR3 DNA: TGCAGCGTTAGGACAGGGACGAACACTGAAGCTTTCTTT. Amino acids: CSVRTGTNTEAFF.

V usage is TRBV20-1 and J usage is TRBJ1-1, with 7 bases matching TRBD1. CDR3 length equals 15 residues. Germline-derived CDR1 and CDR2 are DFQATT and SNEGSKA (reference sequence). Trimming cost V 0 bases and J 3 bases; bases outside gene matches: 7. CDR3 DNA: TGCAGTGCTAGAGATTTAAGGGGGCCAGACACTGAAGCTTTCTTT. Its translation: CSARDLRGPDTEAFF.

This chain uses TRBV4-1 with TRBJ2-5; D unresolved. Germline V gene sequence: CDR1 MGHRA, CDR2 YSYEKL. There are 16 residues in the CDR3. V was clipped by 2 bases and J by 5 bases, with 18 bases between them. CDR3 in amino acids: CASSQSRLLNSETQYF. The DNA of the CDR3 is TGCGCCAGCAGCCAATCCCGGCTCCTCAACTCGGAGACCCAGTACTTC.

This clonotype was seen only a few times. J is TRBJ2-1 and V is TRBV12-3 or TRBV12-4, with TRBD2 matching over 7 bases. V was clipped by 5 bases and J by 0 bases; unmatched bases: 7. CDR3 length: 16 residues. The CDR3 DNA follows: TGTGCCAGCAGTCCTGATAGCGGGCCCTCCTACAATGAGCAGTTCTTC. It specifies CASSPDSGPSYNEQFF.

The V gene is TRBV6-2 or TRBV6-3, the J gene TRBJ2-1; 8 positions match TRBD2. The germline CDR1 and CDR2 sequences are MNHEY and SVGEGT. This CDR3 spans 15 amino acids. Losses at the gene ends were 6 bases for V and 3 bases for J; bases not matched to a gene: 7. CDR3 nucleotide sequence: TGTGCCAGCAGCCCACCGGGACTAGGCTACAATGAGCAGTTCTTC. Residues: CASSPPGLGYNEQFF.

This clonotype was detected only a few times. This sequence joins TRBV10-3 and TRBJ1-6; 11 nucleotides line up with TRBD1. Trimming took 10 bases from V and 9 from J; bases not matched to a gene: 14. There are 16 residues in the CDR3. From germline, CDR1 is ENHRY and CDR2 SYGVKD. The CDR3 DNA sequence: TGTGCCACCGAACCGGGACAGGGGGTTTTTTTTTCACCCCTCCACTTT. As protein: CATEPGQGVFFSPLHF.

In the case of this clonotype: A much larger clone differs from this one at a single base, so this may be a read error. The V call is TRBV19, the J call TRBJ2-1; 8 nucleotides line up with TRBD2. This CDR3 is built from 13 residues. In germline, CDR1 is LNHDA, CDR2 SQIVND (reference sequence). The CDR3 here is CSSIGRAYNEQFF. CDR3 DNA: TGTTCCAGTATCGGGAGGGCCTACAATGAGCAGTTCTTC.

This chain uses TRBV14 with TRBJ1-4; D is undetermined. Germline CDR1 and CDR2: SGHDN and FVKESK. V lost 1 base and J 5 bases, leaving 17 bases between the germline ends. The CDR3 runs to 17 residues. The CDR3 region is CASSQAPLREINEKLFF. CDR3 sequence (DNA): TGTGCCAGCAGCCAAGCACCTCTCCGGGAAATAAATGAAAAACTGTTTTTT. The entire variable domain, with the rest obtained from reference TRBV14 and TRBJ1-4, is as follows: EAGVTQFPSHSVIEKGQTVTLRCDPISGHDNLYWYRRVMGKEIKFLLHFVKESKQDESGMPNNRFLAERTGGTYSTLKVQPAELEDSGVYFCASSQAPLREINEKLFFGSGTQLSVL.

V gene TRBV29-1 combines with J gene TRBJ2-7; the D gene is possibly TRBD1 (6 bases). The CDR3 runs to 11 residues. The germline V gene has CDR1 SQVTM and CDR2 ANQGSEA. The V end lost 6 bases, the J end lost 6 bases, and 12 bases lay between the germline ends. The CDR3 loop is CSVVRGTEQYF. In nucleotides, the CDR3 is TGCAGCGTCGTCAGGGGAACCGAGCAGTACTTC.

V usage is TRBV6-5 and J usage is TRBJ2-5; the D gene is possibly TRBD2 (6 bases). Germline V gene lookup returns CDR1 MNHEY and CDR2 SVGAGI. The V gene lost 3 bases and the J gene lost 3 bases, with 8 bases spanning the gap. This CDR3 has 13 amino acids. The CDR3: CASSYTGEETQYF. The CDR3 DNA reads TGTGCCAGCAGTTATACGGGAGAAGAGACCCAGTACTTC.

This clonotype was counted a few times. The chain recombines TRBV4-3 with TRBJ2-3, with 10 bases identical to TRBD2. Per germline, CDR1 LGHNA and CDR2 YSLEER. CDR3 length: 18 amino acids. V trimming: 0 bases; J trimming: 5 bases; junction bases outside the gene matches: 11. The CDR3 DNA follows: TGCGCCAGCAGCCAAGATCCTCCGGGGACTAGCGATGGAGATACGCAGTATTTT. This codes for CASSQDPPGTSDGDTQYF.

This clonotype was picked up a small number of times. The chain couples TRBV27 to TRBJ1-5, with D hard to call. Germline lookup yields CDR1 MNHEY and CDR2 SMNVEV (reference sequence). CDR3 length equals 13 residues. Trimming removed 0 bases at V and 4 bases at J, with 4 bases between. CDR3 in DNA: TGTGCCAGCAGTTTATCCCGTAATCAGCCCCAGCATTTT. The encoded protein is CASSLSRNQPQHF.

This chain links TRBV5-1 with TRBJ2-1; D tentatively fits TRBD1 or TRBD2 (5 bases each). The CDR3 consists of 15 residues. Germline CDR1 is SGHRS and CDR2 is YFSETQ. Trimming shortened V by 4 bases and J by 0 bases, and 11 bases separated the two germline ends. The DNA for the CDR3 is TGCGCCAGCAGCAGGGACCTAGACTCCTACAATGAGCAGTTCTTC. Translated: CASSRDLDSYNEQFF.

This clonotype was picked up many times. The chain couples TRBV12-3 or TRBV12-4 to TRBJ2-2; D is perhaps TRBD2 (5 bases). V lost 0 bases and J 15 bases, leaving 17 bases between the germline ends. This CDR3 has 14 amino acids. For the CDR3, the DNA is TGTGCCAGCAGTTTAGCGGTGGGAGCGAGCGAGGTGTTTTTT. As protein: CASSLAVGASEVFF.

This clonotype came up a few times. The DNA for the CDR3 is TGTGCCAGCAGTTTAGAGACCGGGACAGGAATCTACAATGAGCAGTTCTTC. The encoded protein is CASSLETGTGIYNEQFF. The chain uses TRBV12-3 or TRBV12-4 and TRBJ2-1; TRBD1 matches at 8 bases. J was trimmed by 3 bases and V by 1 base; bases with no gene match: 8. The CDR3 is 17 residues long.

The CDR3 bases are TGTGCCAGCAGTTTAGGGGTGGGGGACGAGCAGTACTTC. Translation: CASSLGVGDEQYF. This rearrangement joins TRBV28 to TRBJ2-7; D may be TRBD1 or TRBD2 (5 bases each). Trimming stripped 2 bases from V and 5 bases from J, with 10 bases between. The CDR3 sequence is 13 residues long. Germline CDR1 and CDR2: MDHEN and SYDVKM.

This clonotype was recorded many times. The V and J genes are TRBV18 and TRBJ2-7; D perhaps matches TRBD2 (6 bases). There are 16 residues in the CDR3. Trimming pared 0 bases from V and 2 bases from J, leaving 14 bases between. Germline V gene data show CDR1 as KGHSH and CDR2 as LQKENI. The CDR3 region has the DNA TGTGCCAGCTCACCACCGAAGGGCAGGGAGGCCTACGAGCAGTACTTC. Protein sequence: CASSPPKGREAYEQYF. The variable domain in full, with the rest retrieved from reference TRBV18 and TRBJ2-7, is NAGVMQNPRHLVRRRGQEARLRCSPMKGHSHVYWYRQLPEEGLKFMVYLQKENIIDESGMPKERFSAEFPKEGPSILRIQQVVRGDSAAYFCASSPPKGREAYEQYFGPGTRLTVT.